What follows are 7 T cell receptor beta chains derived from one specimen sequenced in a study of cytotoxic CD8 clonotypes in ibrutinib-treated CLL. Profiled with immunoSEQ multiplex PCR; TCRdb holds only in-frame clones, not every one. Here the sample spans roughly 180,000 clones, approximately 80% being singletons. The sample was PBMCs, taken after 24 months of ibrutinib treatment. Receptors were obtained from a human donor with chronic lymphocytic leukemia.

V is TRBV5-4 and J is TRBJ1-2; possible D gene TRBD1, 5 bases. Per the germline V gene, CDR1 is SGHNT and CDR2 is YYREEE (reference sequence). The CDR3 consists of 14 residues. The V and J ends lost 6 bases and 7 bases respectively, with 19 bases between them. The CDR3 DNA follows: TGTGCCAGCACCGGACACCCCACCTCGGGTGGCTACACCTTC. It yields the protein CASTGHPTSGGYTF.

With regard to this clone: A much more abundant neighbour one base away suggests this may be a read error. This sequence joins TRBV11-2 and TRBJ1-1; D perhaps matches TRBD1 (6 bases). CDR1 is SGHAT and CDR2 is FQNNGV in the germline V gene. V lost 2 bases to trimming and J lost 3 bases, with 7 bases between them. CDR3 length equals 13 residues. The chain's CDR3 is CASSLQGYTEAFF. The CDR3 DNA sequence: TGTGCCAGCAGCTTACAGGGGTACACTGAAGCTTTCTTT. Full variable domain (rest looked up from reference TRBV11-2 and TRBJ1-1): EAGVAQSPRYKIIEKRQSVAFWCNPISGHATLYWYQQILGQGPKLLIQFQNNGVVDDSQLPKDRFSAERLKGVDSTLKIQPAKLEDSAVYLCASSLQGYTEAFFGQGTRLTVV.

This rearrangement joins TRBV18 to TRBJ1-1; D remains ambiguous. Germline CDR1 reads KGHSH; CDR2 reads LQKENI. The CDR3 is made up of 15 amino acids. The V end was cut by 2 bases, the J end by 1 base, with 11 bases between. CDR3 DNA: TGTGCCAGCTCACCAGGGAGTAACCCGAACACTGAAGCTTTCTTT. It codes for CASSPGSNPNTEAFF.

Here the CDR3 reads CATSRDQGYSNQPQHF. For the CDR3, the DNA is TGTGCCACCAGCAGAGATCAAGGTTATAGCAATCAGCCCCAGCATTTT. This chain connects TRBV15 to TRBJ1-5, with D uncertain. Per the germline V gene, CDR1 is LNHNV and CDR2 is YYDKDF (reference sequence). With 0 bases removed from V and 0 bases from J, the gap between germline ends came to 9 bases. The CDR3 has 16 amino acids.

With respect to this clone: The sample has other DNA sequences that encode this CDR3 too. The chain is built from TRBV18 and TRBJ2-7, with TRBD1 identical over 7 bases. This CDR3 is built from 15 residues. Germline trimming cut 3 bases from V and 2 bases from J; bases unmatched to any gene: 7. Per the germline V gene, CDR1 is KGHSH and CDR2 is LQKENI. CDR3 protein: CASSPSRTGTYEQYF. CDR3 nucleotides: TGTGCCAGCTCACCCTCCAGGACAGGAACCTACGAGCAGTACTTC. Using reference TRBV18 and TRBJ2-7 for the parts outside the CDR3, the full variable domain is NAGVMQNPRHLVRRRGQEARLRCSPMKGHSHVYWYRQLPEEGLKFMVYLQKENIIDESGMPKERFSAEFPKEGPSILRIQQVVRGDSAAYFCASSPSRTGTYEQYFGPGTRLTVT.

V is TRBV2 and J is TRBJ1-2, with 8 bases lining up with TRBD1. This CDR3 comprises 17 residues. CDR1 is SNHLY, CDR2 FYNNEI, per germline. V shed 3 bases and J 0 bases; nucleotides not matched to a gene: 9. The CDR3 is CASSEAGGLPANYGYTF. Written as DNA, the CDR3 is TGTGCCAGCAGTGAGGCAGGGGGCCTCCCAGCTAACTATGGCTACACCTTC. Combining the CDR3 with reference TRBV2 and TRBJ1-2 gives the whole variable domain EPEVTQTPSHQVTQMGQEVILRCVPISNHLYFYWYRQILGQKVEFLVSFYNNEISEKSEIFDDQFSVERPDGSNFTLKIRSTKLEDSAMYFCASSEAGGLPANYGYTFGSGTRLTVV.

The genes are TRBV2 and TRBJ2-7; TRBD1 is a possible D gene (6 bases). Germline assignment: CDR1 SNHLY and CDR2 FYNNEI. CDR3 length: 14 amino acids. Trimming left V 1 base short and J 3 bases short, with 10 bases between. CDR3 in DNA: TGTGCCAGCAGTGAAGGGCAGGGGCTCTACGAGCAGTACTTC. It specifies CASSEGQGLYEQYF.